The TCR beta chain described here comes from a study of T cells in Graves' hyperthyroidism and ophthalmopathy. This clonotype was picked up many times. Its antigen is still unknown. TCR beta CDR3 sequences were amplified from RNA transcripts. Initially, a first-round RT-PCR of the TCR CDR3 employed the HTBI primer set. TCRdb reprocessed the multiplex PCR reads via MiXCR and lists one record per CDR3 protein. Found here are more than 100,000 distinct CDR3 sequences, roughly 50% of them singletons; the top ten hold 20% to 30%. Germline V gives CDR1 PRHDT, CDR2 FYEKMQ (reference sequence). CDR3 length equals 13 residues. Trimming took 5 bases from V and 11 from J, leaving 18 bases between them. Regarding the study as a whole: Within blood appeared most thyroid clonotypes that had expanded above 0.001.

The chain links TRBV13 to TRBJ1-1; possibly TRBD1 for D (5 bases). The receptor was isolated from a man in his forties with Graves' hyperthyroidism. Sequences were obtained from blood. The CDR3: CASSDGGSDEAFF. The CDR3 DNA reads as TGTGCCAGCAGCGACGGGGGGAGCGACGAGGCTTTCTTT.